This TCR beta chain was documented in a study of T cell responses to AZD1222 COVID-19 vaccine (dated by TCRdb to the early 2020s). Study-wide context: AZD1222 recipients with second doses at about 4 weeks or about 12 weeks were pooled, because spike-specific TCR depth and breadth did not differ between schedules. A total of under 250 trial participants underwent TCR sequencing, of whom approximately 200 had received two doses of AZD1222 and around 26 had received two doses of the MenACWY control vaccine. Trial participants were enrolled by age into 18-55, 56-69 and 70-plus year subgroups, with around 150, 28 and 57 TCR-sequenced participants respectively.

The time point label here, explained by the study, means: baseline before first vaccination. The vaccinee samples were drawn from two UK trials, COV001 and COV002, one of which was a single-blind randomized controlled phase 2/3 trial testing AZD1222 (ChAdOx1 nCoV-19) in healthy adults. Trial participant PBMC samples were collected at day 0 and day 28 after the second dose for TCRbeta chain sequencing. What the work shows at the level of the full study, not this receptor alone: The vaccine-associated CD4 TCRs covered the entire spike protein, and the dominant responses fell in regions 160-218 and 743-854. The 56-69-year group was small, and its depth increase did not reach significance, likely because of low power. A significant rise in spike-specific TCR breadth and depth was observed after two AZD1222 doses relative to day 0 and relative to MenACWY recipients. Conclusions about previously exposed vaccinees are limited because only 6 or 7 AZD1222 recipients were SARS-CoV-2 seropositive at baseline. Participants were mostly white British, with more females than males. The authors suggested clonal diversity may have been underestimated. Because no samples from the day 14 peak response were available, repertoires could be characterized only after the peak T cell response. Epitopes outside the regions mutated in the B.1.351 and B.1.1.7 variants were reportedly recognized by nearly half of the unique spike-specific TCRs.

The CDR3 runs 14 residues from the cysteine to the phenylalanine. Left in the record is the CDR3 DNA by itself, 42 bases read in frame from the first base. Trimming at the junction amounts to 5 bases on V and 5 bases on J, and the germline ends lie 16 bases apart. CDR1 and CDR2 are read off the germline V gene (reference sequence) as MNHNY and SVGAGI. The table lists this clone with a count of one. It has no known antigen specificity. No qualities accompany the bases; no much larger clone lies one base away. The CDR3 regions of human TCRbeta chains were analyzed by immunosequencing. Per the original workflow: TCRs in the repertoires were compared against a reference library of SARS-CoV-2-specific TCRs that had been generated with the MIRA antigen-specificity platform. Breadth was defined as the fraction of unique TCRs that were SARS-CoV-2-associated. Depth was defined as the fraction of total T cells that were SARS-CoV-2-associated. Each spike-specific TCR was assigned to its reactive spike region and to a CD4 or CD8 class using the MIRA data. Log10-transformed breadth and depth values were compared by one-way ANOVA with Sidak's multiple comparisons tests. Entries here come from immuneACCESS through TCRdb and include only in-frame sequences with V and J called. Some clones fail to appear in such tables; in the studies checked, an unresolved V gene covers under half of the shortfall, and the cause of the remainder is unknown. That table gives V, J and clone size, and the DNA gave D and trimming. Present in this sample are 75,000 to 100,000 clones, 90% to 95% of which were seen just once. The ten largest clones represent approximately 12% of the sample.

The receptor was derived from an adult in good health. The chain links TRBV6-6 with TRBJ2-7; no D gene is confidently identified. This specimen consisted of peripheral blood, obtained on day 0 of AZD1222 vaccination. The nucleotides are TGTGCCAGCAGTCGATCGGGCCTTCGGGACGAGCAGTACTTC. It encodes CASSRSGLRDEQYF.